This entry features one T cell receptor (beta chain) sequence. Trimming at V came to 7 bases and at J to 3 bases, leaving 5 bases not matched to a gene. CDR3 length: 13 residues. The germline V gene encodes CDR1 SNHLY and CDR2 FYNNEI. Only in-frame clones appear in the TCRdb table, and some are missing; sequencing was by immunoSEQ multiplex PCR. The table records about 81,000 clones, around 95% of them present only once. This sample is part of a study of technical replicates of blood from a handful of donors. The specimen was T cells isolated from PBMCs. The sequence was obtained from a human donor in good health. J is TRBJ2-7 and V is TRBV2, with 8 bases fitting TRBD1. CDR3 region: CASTGGAGYEQYF. In DNA form, the CDR3 reads TGTGCCAGCACAGGGGGCGCCGGCTACGAGCAGTACTTC.